Included here is one T cell receptor beta chain sequence, with context. Antigen unknown. The method was immunoSEQ multiplex PCR; TCRdb's version includes in-frame clones alone and lacks a portion of them. The sample has 85,000 to 90,000 clones, more than 80% seen once; the top ten hold over 0.2%. This sample was included in a study of OX40 agonist ivuxolimab in advanced cancers. Study information: Every 2 weeks, ivuxolimab was infused into the patients intravenously at between 0.01 and 10 mg/kg. Study outcomes and limitations: On average, CD8+ T cells had more expanded clones than CD4+. Which antigen the expanded peripheral T cells recognized is unknown.

This CDR3 has 17 amino acids. Germline CDR1 is SGDLS and CDR2 is YYNGEE. V was cut by 0 bases and J by 5 bases, with 17 bases left in between. The chain uses TRBV9 and TRBJ2-2; perhaps TRBD1 as D (5 bases). The material was CD4+ or CD8+ T cells sorted from blood, obtained in a trial of the OX40 agonist ivuxolimab. This receptor was identified in an adult with an advanced solid tumor such as melanoma, head and neck, liver or kidney cancer. CDR3 amino acids: CASSVGTQDSSTGELFF. The DNA for the CDR3 is TGTGCCAGCAGCGTAGGGACACAGGATTCTTCTACCGGGGAGCTGTTTTTT.